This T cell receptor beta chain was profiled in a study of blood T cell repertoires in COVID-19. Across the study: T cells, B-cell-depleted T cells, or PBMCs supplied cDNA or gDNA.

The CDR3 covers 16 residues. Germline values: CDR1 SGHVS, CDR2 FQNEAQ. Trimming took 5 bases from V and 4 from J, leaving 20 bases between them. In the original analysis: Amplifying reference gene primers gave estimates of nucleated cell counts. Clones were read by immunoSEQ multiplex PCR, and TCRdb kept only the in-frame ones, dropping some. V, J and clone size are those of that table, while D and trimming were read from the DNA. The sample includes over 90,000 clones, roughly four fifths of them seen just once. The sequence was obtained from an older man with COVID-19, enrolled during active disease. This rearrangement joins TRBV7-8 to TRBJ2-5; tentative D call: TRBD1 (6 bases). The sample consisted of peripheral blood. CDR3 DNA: TGTGCCAGCAGCCCCCACCCCAGCAGGGGCGGAGAGACCCAGTACTTC. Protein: CASSPHPSRGGETQYF.